Presented here are 26 T cell receptor beta chains from one specimen sequenced in a study of blood T cell repertoires in COVID-19. TCRdb keeps only in-frame clones here, not all; method: immunoSEQ multiplex PCR. In the table there are more than 150,000 clones, around 87% of which are singletons. Specimen: PBMCs or T cells enriched from blood (not recorded which). The receptors shown here come from a woman aged 25 to 39 who had recovered from COVID-19.

This chain uses TRBV5-5 with TRBJ1-3, with D hard to call. V lost 1 base to trimming and J lost 4 bases, with 24 bases between them. There are 19 residues in the CDR3. Germline V gene data show CDR1 as SGHKS and CDR2 as YYEKEE (reference sequence). CDR3 in amino acids: CASSLYPSGVGGSGNTIYF. As DNA, the CDR3 is TGTGCCAGCAGCTTGTATCCTTCGGGAGTAGGCGGGTCAGGAAACACCATATATTTT.

The chain carries TRBV7-2 and TRBJ2-5; 13 bases are shared with TRBD2. V lost 1 base and J lost 5; bases outside the gene matches: 4. The CDR3 is 16 residues long. Germline values: CDR1 SGHTA, CDR2 FQGNSA. CDR3 sequence (DNA): TGTGCCAGCAGCTTAGGACTAGCGGGGGGTGCGGAGACCCAGTACTTC. Translation gives CASSLGLAGGAETQYF.

V usage is TRBV9 and J usage is TRBJ2-1; 7 bases are shared with TRBD1. The germline V gene encodes CDR1 SGDLS and CDR2 YYNGEE. The CDR3 loop spans 17 amino acids. V gave up 3 bases and J gave up 2 bases; unmatched junction bases: 11. CDR3 in DNA: TGTGCCAGCAGCGCATACATAGACAGGGTAGCCTACAATGAGCAGTTCTTC. Encoded protein: CASSAYIDRVAYNEQFF.

This chain's CDR3 is CASSPLRTSGSEQYF. CDR3 sequence (DNA): TGTGCCAGCAGCCCGTTGAGGACTAGCGGGAGCGAGCAGTACTTC. The rearrangement joins TRBV7-6 to TRBJ2-7, with 13 positions matching TRBD2. The junction had 7 bases not matched to a gene; V was cut back by 5 bases and J by 6 bases. The CDR3 contains 15 residues. The V gene's germline CDR1 is SGHVS and CDR2 FNYEAQ.

The J gene is TRBJ1-1, the V gene TRBV2; D remains ambiguous. Germline CDR1 reads SNHLY; CDR2 reads FYNNEI. V was shortened by 6 bases and J by 1 base, with 6 bases between the two germline ends. The CDR3 extends over 12 amino acids. DNA for the CDR3: TGTGCCAGCAGACAGAAGAACACTGAAGCTTTCTTT. Translation gives CASRQKNTEAFF.

The chain couples TRBV14 to TRBJ2-7; TRBD1 aligns across 7 bases. The trim removed 6 bases at V and 5 bases at J, leaving 10 bases unmatched. The CDR3 is made up of 14 amino acids. Germline V gene sequence: CDR1 SGHDN, CDR2 FVKESK. The CDR3 sequence is CASSRMGTDNEQYF. DNA for the CDR3: TGTGCCAGCAGTCGGATGGGGACAGATAACGAGCAGTACTTC.

The chain is built from TRBV7-9 and TRBJ2-1, with 8 bases identical to TRBD2. This CDR3 region has 18 residues. Per the germline V gene, CDR1 is SEHNR and CDR2 is FQNEAQ (reference sequence). V dropped 2 bases and J dropped 8; count of bases not matched to a gene: 17. CDR3 nucleotides: TGTGCCAGCAGCTTAAGGTCCTTGTTAACGGGAGGGCCCGATGAGCAGTTCTTC. As protein: CASSLRSLLTGGPDEQFF.

V usage is TRBV19 and J usage is TRBJ2-7; D perhaps matches TRBD2 (5 bases). This CDR3 is 16 amino acids long. The V gene's germline CDR1 is LNHDA and CDR2 SQIVND (reference sequence). V was clipped by 5 bases and J by 3 bases, with 20 bases between them. CDR3 in amino acids: CASSHNPAEVYYEQYF. Written as DNA, the CDR3 is TGTGCCAGTAGTCACAACCCAGCGGAGGTATACTACGAGCAGTACTTC.

V and J are TRBV6-5 and TRBJ2-5; 8 bases map to TRBD2. The CDR3 runs to 16 residues. Germline assignment: CDR1 MNHEY and CDR2 SVGAGI. With 0 bases clipped from V and 3 bases from J, the junction kept 6 bases outside the gene matches. The CDR3 DNA is TGTGCCAGCAGTTACTCGGGGCTAGCGGGTAAAGAGACCCAGTACTTC. Its translation: CASSYSGLAGKETQYF.

The V gene is TRBV2, the J gene TRBJ1-2; the D gene is possibly TRBD1 (6 bases). Germline loops: CDR1 SNHLY, CDR2 FYNNEI. There are 12 residues in the CDR3. V lost 11 bases and J lost 4, with 14 bases in between. This chain's CDR3 is CAGGQSFYGYTF. CDR3 in DNA: TGTGCCGGGGGACAAAGCTTCTATGGCTACACCTTC.

The chain carries TRBV7-9 and TRBJ1-4; D not resolved. V lost 5 bases and J lost 5, with 12 bases in between. This CDR3 contains 14 residues. CDR1 is SEHNR and CDR2 is FQNEAQ in the germline V gene (reference sequence). The CDR3 region is CASSPPRANEKLFF. CDR3 in DNA: TGTGCCAGCAGCCCCCCGAGGGCCAATGAAAAACTGTTTTTT.

The chain has TRBV6-5 and TRBJ1-5; 7 nucleotides match TRBD1. This CDR3 region has 14 residues. From germline, CDR1 is MNHEY and CDR2 SVGAGI. The ends lost 4 bases at V and 3 bases at J; junction bases unmatched: 3. The CDR3 DNA reads TGTGCCAGCAGTTTGGGACAGTACAATCAGCCCCAGCATTTT. Protein sequence: CASSLGQYNQPQHF.

This clone was recorded a few times. J is TRBJ2-7 and V is TRBV2; unclear D gene. The germline gives CDR1 SNHLY, CDR2 FYNNEI. The V gene lost 9 bases and the J gene lost 0 bases, with 12 bases spanning the gap. The CDR3 totals 13 residues. As DNA, the CDR3 is TGTGCCAGTACCCGACTGAGCTCCTACGAGCAGTACTTC. Translating gives CASTRLSSYEQYF. The variable domain in full, with the rest retrieved from reference TRBV2 and TRBJ2-7, is EPEVTQTPSHQVTQMGQEVILRCVPISNHLYFYWYRQILGQKVEFLVSFYNNEISEKSEIFDDQFSVERPDGSNFTLKIRSTKLEDSAMYFCASTRLSSYEQYFGPGTRLTVT.

V usage is TRBV18 and J usage is TRBJ1-2, with 8 bases identical to TRBD1. The CDR3 spans 15 residues. Germline CDR1 reads KGHSH; CDR2 reads LQKENI. V lost 7 bases and J lost 2; bases outside the gene matches: 9. The CDR3: CASCPAGTGNYGYTF. The CDR3 nucleotides are TGTGCCAGCTGCCCGGCCGGGACAGGCAACTATGGCTACACCTTC.

The chain is built from TRBV6-5 and TRBJ1-2; 10 bases are shared with TRBD1. The germline V gene encodes CDR1 MNHEY and CDR2 SVGAGI. Trimming removed 2 bases from V and 5 bases from J; junction bases left unmatched: 5. The CDR3 is made up of 15 amino acids. The DNA for the CDR3 is TGTGCCAGCAGTTACGACAGGGACAGGGGATATGGCTACACCTTC. It codes for CASSYDRDRGYGYTF.

This clone came up once. The V call is TRBV7-9, the J call TRBJ2-1; 10 bases agree with TRBD2. CDR1 SEHNR and CDR2 FQNEAQ come from the germline V gene (reference sequence). J lost 1 base, V lost 6 bases, and 15 bases had no gene match. This CDR3 spans 19 amino acids. In DNA form, the CDR3 reads TGTGCCAGCAGTTTCACCATTGGGCTAGCGGGGGATTCCTACAATGAGCAGTTCTTC. Its translation is CASSFTIGLAGDSYNEQFF.

The chain is built from TRBV7-3 and TRBJ2-1; 11 nucleotides line up with TRBD2. Germline V gene sequence: CDR1 SGHTA, CDR2 FQGTGA. There are 16 residues in the CDR3. The V and J ends lost 4 bases and 5 bases, in that order; junction bases with no gene match: 7. In DNA form, the CDR3 reads TGTGCCAGCAGCTGGTCCGGGACTAGCGGCCACAATGAGCAGTTCTTC. As protein: CASSWSGTSGHNEQFF.

The V gene is TRBV18, the J gene TRBJ1-2, with D hard to call. The length of the CDR3 is 17 residues. V dropped 0 bases and J dropped 3 bases, with 17 bases sitting between them. Germline assignment: CDR1 KGHSH and CDR2 LQKENI. CDR3 coding DNA: TGTGCCAGCTCACCACCGAGCCTCTCCTTCGTCTACTATGGCTACACCTTC. Translating it yields CASSPPSLSFVYYGYTF. The full variable domain, in which reference TRBV18 and TRBJ1-2 provide the parts outside the CDR3, is NAGVMQNPRHLVRRRGQEARLRCSPMKGHSHVYWYRQLPEEGLKFMVYLQKENIIDESGMPKERFSAEFPKEGPSILRIQQVVRGDSAAYFCASSPPSLSFVYYGYTFGSGTRLTVV.

This sequence joins TRBV30 and TRBJ2-7; D possibly corresponds to TRBD2 (6 bases). The V gene lost 4 bases and the J gene lost 1 base, with 17 bases spanning the gap. CDR3 size: 15 residues. Germline loops: CDR1 GTSNPN, CDR2 SVGIG (reference sequence). The CDR3 coding sequence is TGTGCCTGGAACCGTCCCGGGGGAAGGTCCTACGAGCAGTACTTC. This translates into CAWNRPGGRSYEQYF. The whole variable domain, filled in from reference TRBV30 and TRBJ2-7, reads SQTIHQWPATLVQPVGSPLSLECTVEGTSNPNLYWYRQAAGRGLQLLFYSVGIGQISSEVPQNLSASRPQDRQFILSSKKLLLSDSGFYLCAWNRPGGRSYEQYFGPGTRLTVT.

CDR3 sequence: CASSPESGDNYGYTF. CDR3 DNA sequence: TGTGCCAGCAGCCCCGAATCGGGGGATAACTATGGCTACACCTTC. This chain uses TRBV9 with TRBJ1-2, with D perhaps matching TRBD1 (5 bases). Germline assignment: CDR1 SGDLS and CDR2 YYNGEE. There are 15 residues in the CDR3. V was clipped by 4 bases and J by 1 base, with 14 bases between them. Full variable domain (remainder filled in from reference TRBV9 and TRBJ1-2): DSGVTQTPKHLITATGQRVTLRCSPRSGDLSVYWYQQSLDQGLQFLIQYYNGEERAKGNILERFSAQQFPDLHSELNLSSLELGDSALYFCASSPESGDNYGYTFGSGTRLTVV.

The chain couples TRBV24-1 to TRBJ2-5, with D possibly matching TRBD2 (5 bases). Trimming pared 3 bases from V and 2 bases from J, leaving 9 bases between. The CDR3 spans 14 residues. Germline V gene sequence: CDR1 KGHDR, CDR2 SFDVKD. CDR3 in amino acids: CATSDASSQETQYF. The CDR3 bases are TGTGCCACCAGTGATGCTAGCAGTCAAGAGACCCAGTACTTC.

This chain links TRBV12-3 or TRBV12-4 with TRBJ2-7; 10 nucleotides match TRBD1. Trimming at V came to 7 bases and at J to 4 bases, leaving 4 bases not matched to a gene. The length of the CDR3 is 13 residues. The CDR3 bases are TGTGCCAGCACAGACAGGGGGCATTACGAGCAGTACTTC. It encodes CASTDRGHYEQYF.

V usage is TRBV2 and J usage is TRBJ1-4; D possibly corresponds to TRBD1 (6 bases). Germline CDR1 is SNHLY and CDR2 is FYNNEI. V was cut by 3 bases and J by 4 bases, with 12 bases left in between. The CDR3 sequence is 15 residues long. The CDR3 DNA follows: TGTGCCAGCAGTGACGCGGGGGCTGGTAATGAAAAACTGTTTTTT. Translated: CASSDAGAGNEKLFF.

The chain combines TRBV27 with TRBJ1-4; weak D call: TRBD1 (5 bases). This CDR3 has 14 residues. Per germline, CDR1 MNHEY and CDR2 SMNVEV (reference sequence). V lost 4 bases and J lost 8, with 14 bases in between. The CDR3 spells CASSSWEGREKLFF. DNA of the CDR3: TGTGCCAGCAGTTCTTGGGAGGGGAGGGAAAAACTGTTTTTT.

The chain is built from TRBV5-1 and TRBJ2-1, with 13 bases that match TRBD2. The CDR3 extends over 16 amino acids. The V gene's germline CDR1 is SGHRS and CDR2 YFSETQ. V lost 4 bases, J lost 8 bases, and 9 bases stayed unmatched. The CDR3 region is CASSPGLAGDGDEQFF. CDR3 coding DNA: TGCGCCAGCAGCCCTGGACTAGCGGGGGATGGAGATGAGCAGTTCTTC.

The rearrangement uses TRBV6-5 and TRBJ2-7; 10 bases align to TRBD2. Germline CDR1 MNHEY, CDR2 SVGAGI. V shed 7 bases and J 2 bases; nucleotides not matched to a gene: 5. This CDR3 is 14 amino acids long. CDR3 in amino acids: CASTGTSETYEQYF. CDR3 DNA: TGTGCCAGCACCGGGACTAGCGAGACCTACGAGCAGTACTTC.